This T cell receptor beta chain was retrieved from a study of neoadjuvant anti-PD-1 for oral cavity cancer. Study context: Patients without progression got a fourth dose around day 43. Findings of the study overall: Non-responders to neoadjuvant nivolumab had significantly more clonal PBMC T cells than responders.

In germline, CDR1 is LNHDA, CDR2 SQIVND (reference sequence). The V segment lost 5 bases and the J segment 0 bases; nucleotides outside the gene matches: 4. The CDR3 loop spans 14 amino acids. The protocol was immunoSEQ multiplex PCR, while the TCRdb copy is restricted to in-frame clones and leaves out a portion. The sample has tens of thousands of clones; around 88% are singletons. About this clone itself: Its antigen is unidentified.

PBMCs were not maintained or expanded in culture before analysis. The chain joins TRBV19 to TRBJ2-7, with 7 bases matching TRBD1. The TCR sequence derives from a person aged 35 to 85 with oral cavity squamous cell carcinoma. The sample was PBMCs, taken before nivolumab (anti-PD-1) treatment. CDR3 nucleotides: TGTGCCAGTAGTCTCAGACAGGGCTCCTACGAGCAGTACTTC. Protein product: CASSLRQGSYEQYF.